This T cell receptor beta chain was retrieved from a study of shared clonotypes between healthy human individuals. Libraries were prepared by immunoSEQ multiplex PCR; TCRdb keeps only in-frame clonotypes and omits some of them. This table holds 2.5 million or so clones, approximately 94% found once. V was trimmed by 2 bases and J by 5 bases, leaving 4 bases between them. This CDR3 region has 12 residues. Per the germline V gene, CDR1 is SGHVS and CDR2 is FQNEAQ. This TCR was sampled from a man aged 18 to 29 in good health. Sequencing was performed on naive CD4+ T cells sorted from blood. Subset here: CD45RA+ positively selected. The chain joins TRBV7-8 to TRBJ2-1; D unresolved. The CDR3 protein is CASSLMDNEQFF. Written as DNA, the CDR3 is TGTGCCAGCAGCTTAATGGACAATGAGCAGTTCTTC.